This T cell receptor (beta chain) was identified during a study of T cells in Graves' hyperthyroidism and ophthalmopathy. Study-level points and caveats: Most expanded thyroid clonotypes above 0.001 also appeared in blood.

This clonotype was seen a handful of times. Antigen specificity is unknown. The CDR3 length is 15 residues. V gave up 0 bases and J gave up 10 bases; unmatched junction bases: 8. CDR1 and CDR2 from the germline V gene are SGHRS and YFSETQ. Amplification yielded TCR beta CDR3 regions, with RNA transcripts as the source. With the HTBI primer set, the TCR CDR3 went through a first round of RT-PCR. From the multiplex PCR reads, TCRdb called clonotypes with MiXCR, one entry per CDR3 protein. The profile covers fewer than 400,000 distinct CDR3 sequences, with about 15% appearing a single time and approximately 31% taken by the ten largest.

The sequence came from a man aged 25 to 45 with Graves' hyperthyroidism. V and J are TRBV5-1 and TRBJ2-1; the match to TRBD1 covers 9 bases. Input material: blood. The CDR3 spells CASSLGRQGDGEQFF. CDR3 DNA sequence: TGCGCCAGCAGCTTGGGGAGACAGGGGGATGGCGAGCAGTTCTTC. Combining the CDR3 with reference TRBV5-1 and TRBJ2-1 gives the whole variable domain KAGVTQTPRYLIKTRGQQVTLSCSPISGHRSVSWYQQTPGQGLQFLFEYFSETQRNKGNFPGRFSGRQFSNSRSEMNVSTLELGDSALYLCASSLGRQGDGEQFFGPGTRLTVL.